This passage covers 4 T cell receptor beta chains from one sample sequenced in a study of cytomegalovirus exposure and HLA in healthy donors. Some clones are missing from TCRdb's copy, which holds only in-frame ones; the method was immunoSEQ multiplex PCR. The sample includes about 140,000 clones, 84% of them seen just once. Sequencing was performed on PBMCs. These TCRs come from a woman in her twenties or thirties in good health and CMV-seronegative.

This clone was detected many times. V is TRBV6-1 and J is TRBJ2-3; 9 bases are a match to TRBD1. Trimming at V came to 1 base and at J to 4 bases, leaving 0 bases not matched to a gene. Per the germline V gene, CDR1 is MNHNS and CDR2 is SASEGT. The CDR3 consists of 14 residues. Here the CDR3 DNA reads TGTGCCAGCAGTGAAGGGACAGGGGCAGATACGCAGTATTTT. This gives the protein CASSEGTGADTQYF.

V and J are TRBV5-6 and TRBJ1-2; possibly TRBD1 for D (6 bases). Germline assignment: CDR1 SGHDT and CDR2 YYEEEE. Trimming left V 1 base short and J 1 base short, with 11 bases between. This CDR3 is 15 amino acids long. The CDR3 protein is CASSLPGALNYGYTF. The CDR3 DNA follows: TGTGCCAGCAGCTTGCCAGGGGCGCTTAACTATGGCTACACCTTC.

The rearrangement links TRBV10-1 to TRBJ1-2; D unclear. V was pared by 5 bases and J by 8 bases, with 18 bases between. The CDR3 has 14 amino acids. CDR1 is WNHNN and CDR2 is SYGVQD in the germline V gene (reference sequence). The DNA of the CDR3 is TGCGCCAGCAGTTTATGCCCTGAGAGGGTCGGCTACACCTTC. This encodes CASSLCPERVGYTF.

J is TRBJ1-1 and V is TRBV10-3, with D unresolved. The CDR3 consists of 13 residues. V lost 7 bases and J 0 bases, leaving 9 bases between the germline ends. Germline CDR1 ENHRY, CDR2 SYGVKD. CDR3 bases: TGTGCCATCAAGAAAGACTTGAACACTGAAGCTTTCTTT. Translated, it gives CAIKKDLNTEAFF.